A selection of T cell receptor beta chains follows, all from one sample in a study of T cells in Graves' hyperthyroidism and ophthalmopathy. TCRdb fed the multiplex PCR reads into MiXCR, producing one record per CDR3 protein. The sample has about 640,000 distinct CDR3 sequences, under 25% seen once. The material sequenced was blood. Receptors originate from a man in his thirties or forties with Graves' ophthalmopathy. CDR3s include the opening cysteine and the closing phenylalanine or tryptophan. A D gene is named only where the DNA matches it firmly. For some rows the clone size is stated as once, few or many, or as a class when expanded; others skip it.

cdr3_aa: CSVTGLSTDTQYF
cdr3_nt: TGCAGCGTCACAGGGCTAAGCACAGATACGCAGTATTTT
clone_size: many
d_call: NA
v_call: TRBV29-1
j_call: TRBJ2-3

cdr3_aa: CASRQNPAQETQYF
cdr3_nt: TGTGCCAGCAGGCAGAATCCGGCCCAAGAGACCCAGTACTTC
clone_size: few
d_call: NA
v_call: TRBV12-3/TRBV12-4
j_call: TRBJ2-5

cdr3_aa: CASRNSGPPLHF
cdr3_nt: TGTGCCAGCCGGAACTCGGGGCCACCCCTCCACTTT
clone_size: few
d_call: NA
v_call: TRBV6-1
j_call: TRBJ1-6

cdr3_aa: CASTISASDTQYF
cdr3_nt: TGTGCCAGCACTATATCAGCTTCCGATACGCAGTATTTT
clone_size: NA
d_call: NA
v_call: TRBV7-2
j_call: TRBJ2-3

cdr3_aa: CSVVVLGQPQHF
cdr3_nt: TGCAGTGTCGTGGTTTTGGGTCAGCCCCAGCATTTT
clone_size: few
d_call: NA
v_call: TRBV20-1
j_call: TRBJ1-5

cdr3_aa: CASSTYEQYF
cdr3_nt: TGTGCCAGCAGCACCTACGAGCAGTACTTC
clone_size: many
d_call: NA
v_call: TRBV11-2
j_call: TRBJ2-7

cdr3_aa: CASRVPGTGRGEQYF
cdr3_nt: TGTGCCAGCAGAGTTCCGGGGACAGGCCGGGGGGAGCAGTACTTC
clone_size: NA
d_call: TRBD1
v_call: TRBV6-1
j_call: TRBJ2-7

cdr3_aa: CASSPTGLASNQPQHF
cdr3_nt: TGTGCCAGCAGCCCGACAGGGTTGGCGAGCAATCAGCCCCAGCATTTT
clone_size: NA
d_call: TRBD1
v_call: TRBV7-2
j_call: TRBJ1-5

cdr3_aa: CASRDGTSGYEQYF
cdr3_nt: TGTGCCAGCAGGGACGGGACTAGCGGTTACGAGCAGTACTTC
clone_size: once
d_call: TRBD2
v_call: TRBV6-1
j_call: TRBJ2-7

cdr3_aa: CASSSEHTEAFF
cdr3_nt: TGTGCCAGCAGTTCCGAGCACACTGAAGCTTTCTTT
clone_size: NA
d_call: NA
v_call: TRBV28
j_call: TRBJ1-1

cdr3_aa: CASSPPGLGVSKQFF
cdr3_nt: TGTGCCAGCTCACCACCGGGACTGGGGGTATCCAAGCAGTTCTTC
clone_size: many
d_call: NA
v_call: TRBV18
j_call: TRBJ2-1

cdr3_aa: CASSPSGAYEQYF
cdr3_nt: TGTGCCAGCTCACCTTCAGGGGCCTACGAGCAGTACTTC
clone_size: many
d_call: NA
v_call: TRBV5-1
j_call: TRBJ2-7

cdr3_aa: CASSFSPIYEQYF
cdr3_nt: TGCGCCAGCAGCTTCAGCCCTATCTACGAGCAGTACTTC
clone_size: few
d_call: NA
v_call: TRBV5-1
j_call: TRBJ2-7

cdr3_aa: CASSQSSTDTQYF
cdr3_nt: TGTGCCAGCAGCCAGAGTAGCACAGATACGCAGTATTTT
clone_size: many
d_call: NA
v_call: TRBV7-8
j_call: TRBJ2-3

cdr3_aa: CSARIVGASGSYEQYF
cdr3_nt: TGCAGTGCTAGAATCGTAGGGGCTAGCGGGTCGTACGAGCAGTACTTC
clone_size: NA
d_call: TRBD2
v_call: TRBV20-1
j_call: TRBJ2-7

cdr3_aa: CANQRGTGDNEQFF
cdr3_nt: TGTGCCAACCAGAGGGGGACAGGGGACAATGAGCAGTTCTTC
clone_size: NA
d_call: TRBD1
v_call: TRBV11-2
j_call: TRBJ2-1

cdr3_aa: CASNGIAADTQYF
cdr3_nt: TGTGCCAGCAACGGCATAGCGGCAGATACGCAGTATTTT
clone_size: NA
d_call: NA
v_call: TRBV5-5
j_call: TRBJ2-3

cdr3_aa: CSARVLAGVQTQYF
cdr3_nt: TGCAGTGCTAGAGTTCTAGCGGGAGTACAGACCCAGTACTTC
clone_size: NA
d_call: TRBD2
v_call: TRBV20-1
j_call: TRBJ2-5

cdr3_aa: CASSYLGGPRETQYF
cdr3_nt: TGTGCCAGCAGTTATTTGGGAGGGCCCCGGGAGACCCAGTACTTC
clone_size: NA
d_call: TRBD2
v_call: TRBV6-2/TRBV6-3
j_call: TRBJ2-5

cdr3_aa: CASRIGSSGANVLTF
cdr3_nt: TGTGCCAGCAGAATCGGGTCGTCTGGGGCCAACGTCCTGACTTTC
clone_size: many
d_call: NA
v_call: TRBV7-9
j_call: TRBJ2-6

cdr3_aa: CASSLPAQETQYF
cdr3_nt: TGTGCCAGCAGCTTACCAGCCCAAGAGACCCAGTACTTC
clone_size: many
d_call: NA
v_call: TRBV11-2
j_call: TRBJ2-5

cdr3_aa: CASSALGQGRVHEQYF
cdr3_nt: TGTGCCAGCAGCGCCCTCGGACAGGGAAGAGTCCACGAGCAGTACTTC
clone_size: many
d_call: TRBD1
v_call: TRBV7-2
j_call: TRBJ2-7

cdr3_aa: CASSKMGPPQETQYF
cdr3_nt: TGTGCCAGCAGTAAAATGGGACCCCCCCAAGAGACCCAGTACTTC
clone_size: few
d_call: NA
v_call: TRBV6-2/TRBV6-3
j_call: TRBJ2-5